This T cell receptor beta chain was recovered during a study of cytomegalovirus exposure and HLA in healthy donors. Findings and caveats of the study: Association of roughly 17,000 TCR beta sequences with HLA alleles was found at 0.05 false discovery rate in a later analysis. Overall, about 160 TCR beta chains were annotated as cytomegalovirus-associated. Later work found that TCR association rates differed between HLA loci; DRB1 had the most and HLA-C the fewest.

Turning to this clone: The antigen remains unidentified. The sample carries other DNA sequences with the same CDR3.

The study ran its PCR with 60 Vbeta and 13 Jbeta primers. Profiling relied on immunoSEQ multiplex PCR, and the TCRdb table lists in-frame clones only, not all of them. Of approximately 190,000 clones listed, roughly 80% are singletons. Trimming removed 2 bases from V and 6 bases from J, with 11 bases in between. Germline V gene lookup returns CDR1 SGDLS and CDR2 YYNGEE. CDR3 length: 13 residues. The TCR comes from a woman aged 25 to 45 in good health and CMV-seropositive. V and J are TRBV9 and TRBJ1-1; tentatively, D is TRBD1 (5 bases). Sample: PBMCs. For the CDR3, the DNA is TGTGCCAGCAGCGTCGTCCAGGGCGCTGAAGCTTTCTTT. It yields the protein CASSVVQGAEAFF.